This TCR beta chain was sequenced for a study of T-cell memory formation after mild COVID-19. Study-level findings and limits: What remained unconfirmed was the SARS-CoV-2 specificity of second-wave clones peaking on day 37.

Trimming took off 8 bases at V and 2 bases at J, with 23 bases between the two ends. CDR3 length: 17 amino acids. CDR1 is MNHEY and CDR2 is SVGAGI in the germline V gene. TCRdb re-analysed the 5' RACE reads in MiXCR, keeping a single row per CDR3 protein. The sample lists 470,000 or so distinct CDR3 sequences, 15% to 20% occurring once. As regards this clonotype: The antigen is not known.

The source of this sequence is an adult woman who had mild COVID-19 (a few samples of this study predate the infection). Cell type and time point are not known. V gene TRBV6-5 combines with J gene TRBJ2-3; the D gene is possibly TRBD1 (9 bases). Material for sequencing was PBMCs or a T cell subset sorted from them (not recorded which). The CDR3 nucleotides read TGTGCCAGCGGGACAGGGTTTACTAGCGGATACACAGATACGCAGTATTTT. Translated: CASGTGFTSGYTDTQYF.